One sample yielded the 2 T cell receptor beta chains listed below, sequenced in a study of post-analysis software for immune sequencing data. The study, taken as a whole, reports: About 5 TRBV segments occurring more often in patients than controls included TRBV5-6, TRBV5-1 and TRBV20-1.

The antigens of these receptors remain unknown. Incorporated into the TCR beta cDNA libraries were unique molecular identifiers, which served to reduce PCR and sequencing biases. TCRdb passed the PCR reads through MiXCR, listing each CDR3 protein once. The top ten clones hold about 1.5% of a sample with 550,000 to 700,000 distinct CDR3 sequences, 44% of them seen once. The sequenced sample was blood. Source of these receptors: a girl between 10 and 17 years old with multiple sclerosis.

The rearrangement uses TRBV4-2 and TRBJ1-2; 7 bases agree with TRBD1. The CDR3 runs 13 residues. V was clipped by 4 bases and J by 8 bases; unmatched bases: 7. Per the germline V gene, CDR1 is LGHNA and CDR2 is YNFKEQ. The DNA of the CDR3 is TGTGCCAGCAGCCCGGGGAGGGGGCGCGGCTACACCTTC. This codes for CASSPGRGRGYTF.

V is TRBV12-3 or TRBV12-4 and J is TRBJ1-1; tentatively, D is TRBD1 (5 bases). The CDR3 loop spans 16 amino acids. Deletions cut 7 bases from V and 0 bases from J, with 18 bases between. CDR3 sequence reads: CASTGYNRTVNTEAFF. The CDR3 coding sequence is TGTGCCAGCACCGGATACAACAGGACGGTGAACACTGAAGCTTTCTTT.